The clone carrying this TCR beta chain has only a few counts. Its cognate antigen is unknown. The V gene's germline CDR1 is MNHEY and CDR2 SVGEGT. The V and J ends lost 6 bases and 6 bases, in that order; junction bases with no gene match: 15. This CDR3 has 16 residues. Treatment reported: approximately 9-day PBMC culture with coronavirus spike peptide pools or control peptides (ViraFEST assay). The authors swapped half the medium for fresh IL-2 medium on days 3 and 7. This sample stems from a study of vaccination and CD4 T cells after COVID-19. Study in general: Convalescent individuals numbered four females and six males, two being Hispanic. The authors exposed cells to overlapping spike peptides derived from SARS-CoV-2, HCoV-NL63, HCoV-OC43 and HCoV-229E.

Cultured CD4+ T-cell DNA underwent Oncomine TCR Beta short-read sequencing. TCRdb fed the PCR reads into MiXCR, producing one record per CDR3 protein. Among over 9,000 distinct CDR3 sequences, over 40% were seen once, and the ten largest hold 20% to 25%. Sequenced material: CD4+ T cells from blood, cultured in vitro. The TCR was taken from a human donor who had recovered from COVID-19. The chain is built from TRBV6-2 or TRBV6-3 and TRBJ1-2; 8 positions agree with TRBD1. The CDR3 region has the DNA TGTGCCAGCAGAGACACGTGGTGGACAGGGATTAATGGCTACACCTTC. Protein product: CASRDTWWTGINGYTF.